A single sample gave rise to the 6 T cell receptor beta chains below, sequenced in a study of blood T cells in healthy people across ages. Through a sample-barcoded 5' primer and a J-beta primer mix, a second PCR was run for about 6 to 11 cycles. TCRdb fed the 5' RACE reads into MiXCR, producing one record per CDR3 protein. This sample has some 780,000 distinct CDR3 sequences, with about 61% found just once. Specimen: blood. The receptors were sampled from a man aged 35-49 years in good health.

The table lists this clonotype with a few counts. This chain uses TRBV14 with TRBJ2-4; 7 bases align to TRBD2. CDR1 is SGHDN, CDR2 FVKESK, per germline. V lost 4 bases and J lost 10; bases outside the gene matches: 10. The CDR3 extends over 14 amino acids. The CDR3 loop reads CASSPVAGHPIQYF. CDR3 bases: TGTGCCAGCAGCCCGGTAGCGGGTCACCCGATTCAGTACTTC.

The rearrangement links TRBV29-1 to TRBJ1-1; 10 bases line up with TRBD1. V was pared by 1 base and J by 6 bases, with 5 bases of the junction left unmatched. The length of the CDR3 is 14 residues. CDR1 and CDR2 (germline): SQVTM, ANQGSEA. CDR3 nucleotides: TGCAGCGTTGAAGGCCGACAGGGGGCTGCTGAAGCTTTCTTT. Encoded protein: CSVEGRQGAAEAFF.

The chain combines TRBV21-1 with TRBJ2-7; TRBD1 is the table's D call, not checked against the DNA. TRBV21-1 is a recognized pseudogene. CDR3 length: 19 residues. The CDR3: CASSKGRRDRSSGDDEQYF. The CDR3 DNA reads TGTGCCAGCAGCAAAGGGCGCCGGGACAGGTCTAGCGGGGACGATGAGCAGTACTTC.

A single count supports this clonotype. This chain uses TRBV20-1 with TRBJ1-1, with D hard to call. The CDR3 runs 13 residues. V lost 7 bases to trimming and J lost 1 base, with 13 bases between them. Germline V gene data show CDR1 as DFQATT and CDR2 as SNEGSKA (reference sequence). The CDR3 DNA sequence: TGCAGTGTCGACCAGCGGAGGAACACTGAAGCTTTCTTT. Protein product: CSVDQRRNTEAFF.

The chain couples TRBV7-6 to TRBJ2-2; D is perhaps TRBD1 or TRBD2 (5 bases each). Between the trimmed V and J ends, which lost 5 bases and 6 bases, there was a span of 19 bases. The length of the CDR3 is 16 residues. Germline values: CDR1 SGHVS, CDR2 FNYEAQ. The CDR3 sequence is CASSLGKQGNPGELFF. The CDR3 nucleotides read TGTGCCAGCAGCCTCGGGAAGCAGGGTAACCCCGGGGAGCTGTTTTTT.

This CDR3 is CATSQTGVRTDTQYF. Here the CDR3 DNA reads TGTGCCACCAGCCAAACAGGGGTCCGCACAGATACGCAGTATTTT. J is TRBJ2-3 and V is TRBV15; 7 positions match TRBD1. CDR1 LNHNV and CDR2 YYDKDF come from the germline V gene (reference sequence). The ends lost 5 bases at V and 1 base at J; junction bases unmatched: 6. The CDR3 covers 15 residues.